This T cell receptor beta chain is drawn from a study of T cell responses to AZD1222 COVID-19 vaccine. Data came from immunoSEQ multiplex PCR; TCRdb stores just in-frame clones and leaves some out. The repertoire holds approximately 43,000 clones, with about 87% as singletons. Trimming shortened V by 3 bases and J by 1 base, and 3 bases separated the two germline ends. Germline values: CDR1 DFQATT, CDR2 SNEGSKA (reference sequence). The length of the CDR3 is 11 residues. The specimen was peripheral blood, collected 28 days after the second AZD1222 dose. The source is an adult who received the AZD1222 COVID-19 vaccine. The rearrangement uses TRBV20-1 and TRBJ1-1; D ambiguous. The DNA of the CDR3 is TGCAGTGCTAGTAAGAACACTGAAGCTTTCTTT. This sequence encodes CSASKNTEAFF.